This T cell receptor (beta chain) emerged from a study of blood T cells in healthy people across ages. Each donor supplied ten milliliters of peripheral blood. The study, taken as a whole, reports: Naive CD4+ cells and diversity were both higher in long-lived donors than in aged donors. PBMCs left unsorted prevented a conclusive naive versus antigen-experienced comparison.

The second PCR ran about 6 to 12 cycles with a sample-barcoded 5' primer and J-beta primers. Each cDNA molecule was tagged by a template-switch adaptor with 12 random nucleotides. TCRdb redid the calling of the 5' RACE reads with MiXCR, one entry per CDR3 protein. The sample has 850,000 to 1,100,000 distinct CDR3 sequences, around two fifths seen once. For this clonotype: Its antigen remains unknown.

The V and J ends lost 1 base and 7 bases respectively, with 11 bases between them. This CDR3 contains 15 residues. Germline lookup yields CDR1 MGHRA and CDR2 YSYEKL. The clonotype comes from a man aged 18 to 30 in good health. The chain is built from TRBV4-1 and TRBJ1-6; D is unclear. Sequenced sample: blood. The CDR3 DNA reads as TGCGCCAGCAGCCAAGCTGGGAGATTCAATTCACCCCTCCACTTT. Protein: CASSQAGRFNSPLHF.